This TCR beta chain was retrieved from a study of T cells in Graves' hyperthyroidism and ophthalmopathy. Template material for amplifying TCR beta CDR3 regions consisted of RNA transcripts. Primed by the HTBI set, a first-round RT-PCR was run on the TCR CDR3. TCRdb reprocessed the multiplex PCR reads via MiXCR and lists one record per CDR3 protein. The repertoire includes roughly 650,000 distinct CDR3 sequences, approximately 15% of them detected once, and around 3.5% sits in the top ten. This clonotype has a count of ten or more. Germline V lookup: CDR1 MNHNS, CDR2 SASEGT. V was shortened by 2 bases and J by 10 bases, with 14 bases between the two germline ends. The CDR3 runs to 13 residues. Orbital computed tomography, thyroid ultrasound, serum thyroxine and TRAb, and clinical symptoms together informed the diagnoses.

The TCR sequence derives from a woman between 40 and 55 years old with Graves' ophthalmopathy. Sequencing input: blood. J is TRBJ1-1 and V is TRBV6-1, with D unclear. The CDR3 sequence: CASSEMEKGRAFF. DNA for the CDR3: TGTGCCAGCAGTGAAATGGAAAAGGGTAGAGCTTTCTTT.